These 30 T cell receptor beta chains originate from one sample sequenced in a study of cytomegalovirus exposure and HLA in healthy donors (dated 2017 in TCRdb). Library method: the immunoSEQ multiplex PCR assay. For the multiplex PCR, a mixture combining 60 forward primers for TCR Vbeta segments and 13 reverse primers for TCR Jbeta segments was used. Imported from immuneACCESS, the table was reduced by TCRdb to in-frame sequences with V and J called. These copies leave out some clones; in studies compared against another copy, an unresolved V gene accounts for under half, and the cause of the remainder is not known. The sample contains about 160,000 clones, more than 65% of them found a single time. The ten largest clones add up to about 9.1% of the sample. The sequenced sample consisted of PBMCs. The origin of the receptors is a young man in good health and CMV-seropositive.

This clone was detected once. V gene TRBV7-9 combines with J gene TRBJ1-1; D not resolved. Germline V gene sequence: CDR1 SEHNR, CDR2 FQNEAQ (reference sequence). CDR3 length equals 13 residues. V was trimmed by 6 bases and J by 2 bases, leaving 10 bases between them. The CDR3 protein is CASRHSQNTEAFF. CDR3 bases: TGTGCCAGCAGGCACAGCCAAAACACTGAAGCTTTCTTT.

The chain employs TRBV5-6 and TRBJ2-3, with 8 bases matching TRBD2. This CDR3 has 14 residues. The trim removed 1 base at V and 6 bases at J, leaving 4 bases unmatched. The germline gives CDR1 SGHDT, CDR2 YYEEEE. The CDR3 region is CASSLSPSGDTQYF. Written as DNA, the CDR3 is TGTGCCAGCAGCTTGTCACCTAGCGGGGATACGCAGTATTTT.

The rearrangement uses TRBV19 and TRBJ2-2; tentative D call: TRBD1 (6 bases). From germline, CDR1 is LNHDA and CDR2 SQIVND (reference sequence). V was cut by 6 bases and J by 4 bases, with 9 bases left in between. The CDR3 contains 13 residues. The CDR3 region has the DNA TGTGCCAGTAGCTGGACAGTCACCGGGGAGCTGTTTTTT. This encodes CASSWTVTGELFF.

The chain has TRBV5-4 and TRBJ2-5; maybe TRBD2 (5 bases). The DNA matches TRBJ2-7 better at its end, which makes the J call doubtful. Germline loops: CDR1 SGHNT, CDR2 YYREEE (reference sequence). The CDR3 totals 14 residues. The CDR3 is CASSFGGSSYEQYF. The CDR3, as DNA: TGTGCCAGCAGCTTCGGCGGGTCCTCCTACGAGCAGTACTTC.

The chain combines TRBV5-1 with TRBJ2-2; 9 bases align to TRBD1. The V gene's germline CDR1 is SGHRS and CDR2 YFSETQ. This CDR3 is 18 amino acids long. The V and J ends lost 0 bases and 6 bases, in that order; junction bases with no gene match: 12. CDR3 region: CASSLGITDRGSAGELFF. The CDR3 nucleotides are TGCGCCAGCAGCTTGGGGATTACGGACAGGGGATCGGCCGGGGAGCTGTTTTTT.

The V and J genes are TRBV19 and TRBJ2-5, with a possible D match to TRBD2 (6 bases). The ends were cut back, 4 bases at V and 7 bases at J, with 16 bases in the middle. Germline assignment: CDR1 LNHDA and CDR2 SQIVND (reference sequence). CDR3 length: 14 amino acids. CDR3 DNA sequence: TGTGCCAGTAGTAGGGGGGAGCGGCCCAGGACCCAGTACTTC. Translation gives CASSRGERPRTQYF.

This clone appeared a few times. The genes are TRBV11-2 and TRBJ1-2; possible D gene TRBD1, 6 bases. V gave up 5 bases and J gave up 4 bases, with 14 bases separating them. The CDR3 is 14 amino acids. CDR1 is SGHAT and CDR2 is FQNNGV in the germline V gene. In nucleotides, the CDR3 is TGTGCCAGCAGCGACGAACAGGGCGTCTATGGCTACACCTTC. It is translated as CASSDEQGVYGYTF.

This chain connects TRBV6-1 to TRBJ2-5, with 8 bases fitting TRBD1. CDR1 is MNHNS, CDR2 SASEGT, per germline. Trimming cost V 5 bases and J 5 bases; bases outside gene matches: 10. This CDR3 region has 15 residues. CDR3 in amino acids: CASSPGQAPGETQYF. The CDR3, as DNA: TGTGCCAGCAGTCCGGGACAGGCCCCGGGGGAGACCCAGTACTTC.

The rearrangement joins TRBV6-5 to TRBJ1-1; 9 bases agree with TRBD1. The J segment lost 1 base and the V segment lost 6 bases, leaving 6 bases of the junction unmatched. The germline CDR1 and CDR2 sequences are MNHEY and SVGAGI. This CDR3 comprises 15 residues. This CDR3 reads CASSRGDRANTEAFF. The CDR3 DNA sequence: TGTGCCAGCAGCCGCGGGGACAGGGCGAACACTGAAGCTTTCTTT.

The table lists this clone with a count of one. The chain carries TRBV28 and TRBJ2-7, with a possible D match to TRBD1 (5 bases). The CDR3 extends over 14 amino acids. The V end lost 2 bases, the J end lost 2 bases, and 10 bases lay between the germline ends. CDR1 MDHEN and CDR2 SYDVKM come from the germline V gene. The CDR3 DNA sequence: TGTGCCAGCAGTTTAAGTGGGGCCACCTACGAGCAGTACTTC. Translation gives CASSLSGATYEQYF.

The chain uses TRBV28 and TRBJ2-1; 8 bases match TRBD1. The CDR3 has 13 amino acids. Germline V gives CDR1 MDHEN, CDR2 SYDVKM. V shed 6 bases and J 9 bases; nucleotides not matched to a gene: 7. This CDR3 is CASRPQGVAEQFF. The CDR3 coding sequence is TGTGCCAGCAGGCCACAGGGGGTAGCTGAGCAGTTCTTC.

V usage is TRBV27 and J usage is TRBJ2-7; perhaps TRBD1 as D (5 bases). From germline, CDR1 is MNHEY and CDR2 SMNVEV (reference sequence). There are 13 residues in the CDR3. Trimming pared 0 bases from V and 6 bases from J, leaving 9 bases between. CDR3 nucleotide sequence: TGTGCCAGCAGTTTATCGCTGACAGCCGAGCAGTACTTC. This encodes CASSLSLTAEQYF.

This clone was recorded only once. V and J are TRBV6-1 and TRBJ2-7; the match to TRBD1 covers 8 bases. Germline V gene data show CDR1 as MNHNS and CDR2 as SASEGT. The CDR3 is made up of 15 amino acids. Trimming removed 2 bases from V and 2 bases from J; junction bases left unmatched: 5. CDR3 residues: CASSENTGGAYEQYF. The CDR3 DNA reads TGTGCCAGCAGTGAAAACACAGGGGGTGCCTACGAGCAGTACTTC.

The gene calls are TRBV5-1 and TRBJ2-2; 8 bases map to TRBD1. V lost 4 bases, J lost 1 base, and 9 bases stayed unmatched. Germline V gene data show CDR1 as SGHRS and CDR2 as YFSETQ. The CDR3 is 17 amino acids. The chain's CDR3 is CASSLTTGTGNTGELFF. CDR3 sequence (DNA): TGCGCCAGCAGCCTGACAACCGGGACAGGGAACACCGGGGAGCTGTTTTTT. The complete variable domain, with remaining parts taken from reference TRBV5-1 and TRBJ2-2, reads KAGVTQTPRYLIKTRGQQVTLSCSPISGHRSVSWYQQTPGQGLQFLFEYFSETQRNKGNFPGRFSGRQFSNSRSEMNVSTLELGDSALYLCASSLTTGTGNTGELFFGEGSRLTVL.

The chain's CDR3 is CASSPESGNTIYF. The CDR3 DNA follows: TGTGCCAGCAGCCCCGAGTCTGGAAACACCATATATTTT. The chain carries TRBV6-6 and TRBJ1-3; D is undetermined. There are 13 residues in the CDR3. Germline V CDR1 and CDR2: MNHNY, SVGAGI (reference sequence). V lost 6 bases and J 1 base, leaving 7 bases between the germline ends.

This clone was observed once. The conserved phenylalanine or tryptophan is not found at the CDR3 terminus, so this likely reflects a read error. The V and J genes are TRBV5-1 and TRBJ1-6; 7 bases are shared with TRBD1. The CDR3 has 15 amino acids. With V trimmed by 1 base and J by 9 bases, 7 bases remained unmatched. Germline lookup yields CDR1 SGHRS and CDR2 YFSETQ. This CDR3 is CASSLTGALSSPLHL. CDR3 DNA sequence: TGCGCCAGCAGCTTGACAGGGGCGCTTTCTTCACCCCTCCACCTT.

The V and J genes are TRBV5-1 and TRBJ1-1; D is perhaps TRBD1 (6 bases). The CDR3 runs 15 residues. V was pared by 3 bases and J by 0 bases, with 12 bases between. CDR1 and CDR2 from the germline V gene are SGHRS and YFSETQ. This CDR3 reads CASSWGHRLNTEAFF. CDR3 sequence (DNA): TGCGCCAGCAGCTGGGGGCATCGCTTGAACACTGAAGCTTTCTTT.

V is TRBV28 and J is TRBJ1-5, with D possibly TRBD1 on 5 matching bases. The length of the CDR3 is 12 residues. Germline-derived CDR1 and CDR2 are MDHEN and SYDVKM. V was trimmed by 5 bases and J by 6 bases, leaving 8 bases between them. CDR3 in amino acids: CASSPDSQPQHF. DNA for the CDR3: TGTGCCAGCAGTCCCGACAGTCAGCCCCAGCATTTT.

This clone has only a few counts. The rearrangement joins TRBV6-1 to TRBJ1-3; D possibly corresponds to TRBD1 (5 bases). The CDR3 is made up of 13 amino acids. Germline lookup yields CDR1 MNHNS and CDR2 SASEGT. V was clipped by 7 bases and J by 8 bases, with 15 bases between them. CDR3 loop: CASTVGPPDTIYF. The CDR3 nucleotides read TGTGCCAGCACCGTGGGGCCCCCAGACACCATATATTTT.

The CDR3 region is CASSQSSVMSTEAFF. CDR3 DNA: TGTGCCAGCAGCCAATCCTCCGTAATGAGCACTGAAGCTTTCTTT. The rearrangement links TRBV4-2 to TRBJ1-1, with D uncertain. Germline V gene lookup returns CDR1 LGHNA and CDR2 YNFKEQ. This CDR3 contains 15 residues. V was trimmed by 2 bases and J by 4 bases, leaving 14 bases between them.

The CDR3 protein is CASSLRGGPPQETQYF. CDR3 coding DNA: TGTGCCAGCAGCCTAAGGGGGGGGCCCCCTCAAGAGACCCAGTACTTC. J is TRBJ2-5 and V is TRBV7-9; maybe TRBD2 (7 bases). The CDR3 runs 16 residues. Germline CDR1 SEHNR, CDR2 FQNEAQ (reference sequence). The V and J ends lost 5 bases and 2 bases respectively, with 18 bases between them.

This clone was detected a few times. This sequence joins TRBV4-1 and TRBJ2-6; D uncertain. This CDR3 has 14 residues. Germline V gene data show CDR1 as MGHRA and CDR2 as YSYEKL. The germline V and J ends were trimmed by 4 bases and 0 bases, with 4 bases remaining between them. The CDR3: CASSLISGANVLTF. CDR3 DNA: TGCGCCAGCAGCCTCATCTCTGGGGCCAACGTCCTGACTTTC.

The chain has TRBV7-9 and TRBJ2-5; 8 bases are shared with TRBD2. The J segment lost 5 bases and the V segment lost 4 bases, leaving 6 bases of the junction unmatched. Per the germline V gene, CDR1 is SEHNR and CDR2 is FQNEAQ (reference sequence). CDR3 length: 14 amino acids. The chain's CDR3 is CASSSTSGSETQYF. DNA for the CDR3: TGTGCCAGCAGCTCCACTAGCGGCTCGGAGACCCAGTACTTC.

The CDR3 is CASSFSRKAGGELFF. CDR3 nucleotide sequence: TGTGCCAGCAGTTTTTCGAGGAAAGCCGGCGGGGAGCTGTTTTTT. This sequence joins TRBV27 and TRBJ2-2; D is undetermined. Germline-derived CDR1 and CDR2 are MNHEY and SMNVEV (reference sequence). The CDR3 consists of 15 residues. V lost 3 bases and J 7 bases, leaving 15 bases between the germline ends.

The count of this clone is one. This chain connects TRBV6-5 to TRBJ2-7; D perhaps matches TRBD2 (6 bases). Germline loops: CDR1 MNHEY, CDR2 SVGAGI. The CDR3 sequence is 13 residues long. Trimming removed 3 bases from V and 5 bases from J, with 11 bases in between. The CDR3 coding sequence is TGTGCCAGCAGTTATGGGGGGATCCACGAGCAGTACTTC. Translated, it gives CASSYGGIHEQYF.

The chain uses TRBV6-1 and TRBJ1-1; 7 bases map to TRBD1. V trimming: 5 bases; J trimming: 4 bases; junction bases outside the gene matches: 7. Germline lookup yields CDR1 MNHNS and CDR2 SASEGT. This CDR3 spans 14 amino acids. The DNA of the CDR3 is TGTGCCAGCAGTAACAGGGGTCTGAGCACTGAAGCTTTCTTT. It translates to CASSNRGLSTEAFF.

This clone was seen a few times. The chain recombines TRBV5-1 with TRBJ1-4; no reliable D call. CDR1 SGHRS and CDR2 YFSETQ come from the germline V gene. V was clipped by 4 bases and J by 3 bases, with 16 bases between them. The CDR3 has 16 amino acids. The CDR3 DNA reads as TGCGCCAGCAGCCCCCGATTTTGGGGAGCTAATGAAAAACTGTTTTTT. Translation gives CASSPRFWGANEKLFF.

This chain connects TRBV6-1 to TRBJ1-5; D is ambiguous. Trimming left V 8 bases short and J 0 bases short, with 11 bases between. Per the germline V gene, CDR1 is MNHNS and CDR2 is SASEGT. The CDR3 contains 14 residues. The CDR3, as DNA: TGTGCCAGCCTCGAAGCGGATAGCAATCAGCCCCAGCATTTT. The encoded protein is CASLEADSNQPQHF.

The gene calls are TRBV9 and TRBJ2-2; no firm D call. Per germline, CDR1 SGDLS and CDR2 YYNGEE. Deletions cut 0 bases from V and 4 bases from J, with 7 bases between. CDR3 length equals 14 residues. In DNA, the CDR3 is TGTGCCAGCAGCGTAGGGGCAGCCACCGGGGAGCTGTTTTTT. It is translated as CASSVGAATGELFF.

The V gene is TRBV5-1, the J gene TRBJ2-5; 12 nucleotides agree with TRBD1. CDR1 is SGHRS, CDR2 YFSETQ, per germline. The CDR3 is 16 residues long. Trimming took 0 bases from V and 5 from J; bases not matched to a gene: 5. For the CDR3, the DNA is TGCGCCAGCAGCTTGGCCGGGACAGGGGGCTATGAGACCCAGTACTTC. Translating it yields CASSLAGTGGYETQYF.